Listed here are 24 T cell receptor beta chains from one sample, sequenced in a study of blood T cell repertoires in COVID-19. Assay used: immunoSEQ multiplex PCR; TCRdb lists only in-frame clones, some missing. This repertoire shows 210,000 or so clones, approximately 80% found once; its top ten account for 6.5% to 9%. The sequencing input was PBMCs or T cells enriched from blood (not recorded which). These receptors all stem from a woman in her thirties or forties with acute COVID-19.

V usage is TRBV6-5 and J usage is TRBJ1-3; 7 bases fit TRBD1. The CDR3 is 15 residues long. Per the germline V gene, CDR1 is MNHEY and CDR2 is SVGAGI. V dropped 5 bases and J dropped 4; count of bases not matched to a gene: 8. In nucleotides, the CDR3 is TGTGCCAGCAGTCAGACAGGGTCGGGAGGAAACACCATATATTTT. This codes for CASSQTGSGGNTIYF.

V usage is TRBV7-3 and J usage is TRBJ1-4; D uncertain. The CDR3 loop spans 13 amino acids. V dropped 3 bases and J dropped 3 bases, with 5 bases sitting between them. CDR1 and CDR2 from the germline V gene are SGHTA and FQGTGA. For the CDR3, the DNA is TGTGCCAGCAGCTTCGGGGCTAATGAAAAACTGTTTTTT. It translates to CASSFGANEKLFF.

This sequence joins TRBV3-1 (or the pseudogene TRBV3-2) and TRBJ2-7; the match to TRBD2 covers 8 bases. V was pared by 2 bases and J by 0 bases, with 12 bases of the junction left unmatched. The germline V gene encodes CDR1 LGHDT and CDR2 YNNKEL (reference sequence). This CDR3 spans 18 amino acids. The CDR3 DNA follows: TGTGCCAGCAGCCAAAATGTACTAGCGGAGAAGAGCTCCTACGAGCAGTACTTC. Amino acid sequence: CASSQNVLAEKSSYEQYF.

The chain employs TRBV19 and TRBJ1-5, with 7 nucleotides matching TRBD1. The CDR3 consists of 15 residues. CDR1 LNHDA and CDR2 SQIVND come from the germline V gene (reference sequence). Trimming at V came to 6 bases and at J to 2 bases, leaving 7 bases not matched to a gene. Written as DNA, the CDR3 is TGTGCCAGTAGGCTCGGGACAGTGGGCAATCAGCCCCAGCATTTT. This translates into CASRLGTVGNQPQHF.

The chain couples TRBV12-3 or TRBV12-4 to TRBJ1-1; D remains unclear. The CDR3 loop spans 13 amino acids. Trimming removed 3 bases at V and 5 bases at J, with 10 bases between. CDR3 bases: TGTGCCAGCAGTTTCCAGTTTCAGACTGAAGCTTTCTTT. Translation: CASSFQFQTEAFF.

The chain employs TRBV28 and TRBJ1-6; D might be TRBD1 (5 bases). The CDR3 consists of 14 residues. V was cut by 6 bases and J by 5 bases, with 11 bases left in between. Germline CDR1 is MDHEN and CDR2 is SYDVKM. CDR3 region: CASRAQGNNSPLHF. The DNA for the CDR3 is TGTGCCAGCAGGGCTCAGGGAAATAATTCACCCCTCCACTTT.

The rearrangement uses TRBV19 and TRBJ2-7, with TRBD2 identical over 14 bases. Per germline, CDR1 LNHDA and CDR2 SQIVND (reference sequence). CDR3 size: 17 residues. J was trimmed by 7 bases and V by 3 bases; bases with no gene match: 11. In nucleotides, the CDR3 is TGTGCCAGTAGTATCGGACTAGCGGGAGGTCGTTTGGGGGAGCAGTACTTC. Protein product: CASSIGLAGGRLGEQYF.

As DNA, the CDR3 is TGCGCCAGCAGCTCTGCAGGGTCGTACTATGGCTACACCTTC. The encoded protein is CASSSAGSYYGYTF. V usage is TRBV5-1 and J usage is TRBJ1-2; D is perhaps TRBD1 (5 bases). Germline lookup yields CDR1 SGHRS and CDR2 YFSETQ. The length of the CDR3 is 14 residues. Trimming pared 3 bases from V and 3 bases from J, leaving 12 bases between.

CDR3 DNA: TGTGCCAGCAGCCAAGTCCGGGGCACTGAAGCTTTCTTT. Its translation: CASSQVRGTEAFF. The chain combines TRBV3-1 (or the pseudogene TRBV3-2) with TRBJ1-1, with unresolved D. This CDR3 contains 13 residues. The V end was cut by 1 base, the J end by 4 bases, with 7 bases between. Looked up from germline, CDR1 is LGHDT and CDR2 is YNNKEL (reference sequence).

The rearrangement links TRBV20-1 to TRBJ2-3, with TRBD1 matching 9 bases. CDR1 and CDR2 from the germline V gene are DFQATT and SNEGSKA (reference sequence). The CDR3 is made up of 15 amino acids. With 3 bases clipped from V and 3 bases from J, the junction kept 7 bases outside the gene matches. The CDR3, as DNA: TGCAGTGCTAGTCGTGCGACAGGGGGAACAGATACGCAGTATTTT. This encodes CSASRATGGTDTQYF.

The chain carries TRBV3-1 (or the pseudogene TRBV3-2) and TRBJ1-2; D might be TRBD1 (6 bases). V shed 0 bases and J shed 7 bases, with 12 bases lying between them. Germline CDR1 and CDR2: LGHDT and YNNKEL (reference sequence). This CDR3 contains 14 residues. The CDR3 DNA sequence: TGTGCCAGCAGCCAAGATAGCAGGGGTGGTGGCTACACCTTC. As protein: CASSQDSRGGGYTF.

The chain couples TRBV28 to TRBJ1-2, with D perhaps matching TRBD1 (6 bases). There are 14 residues in the CDR3. The V and J ends lost 2 bases and 2 bases respectively, with 9 bases between them. Germline CDR1 MDHEN, CDR2 SYDVKM. CDR3 amino acids: CASSLAGANYGYTF. DNA of the CDR3: TGTGCCAGCAGTTTAGCAGGGGCAAACTATGGCTACACCTTC.

V gene TRBV24-1 combines with J gene TRBJ2-2, with D possibly TRBD1 on 7 matching bases. V was shortened by 6 bases and J by 7 bases, with 17 bases between the two germline ends. This CDR3 has 15 residues. Germline CDR1 reads KGHDR; CDR2 reads SFDVKD. For the CDR3, the DNA is TGTGCCACCAGTCCCAGGACAGGAGGGATCGGGGAGCTGTTTTTT. It encodes CATSPRTGGIGELFF.

This chain links TRBV9 with TRBJ1-3; no reliable D call. The germline V gene encodes CDR1 SGDLS and CDR2 YYNGEE. The CDR3 extends over 14 amino acids. The germline V and J ends were trimmed by 0 bases and 4 bases, with 8 bases remaining between them. This chain's CDR3 is CASSVGAAGNTIYF. The CDR3 bases are TGTGCCAGCAGCGTAGGAGCGGCGGGAAACACCATATATTTT.

This clone occurred a few times. The chain employs TRBV19 and TRBJ2-7; D might be TRBD1 (5 bases). Trimming took 1 base from V and 7 from J, leaving 11 bases between them. The CDR3 runs to 13 residues. Germline lookup yields CDR1 LNHDA and CDR2 SQIVND (reference sequence). CDR3 sequence reads: CASSIVGQQEQYF. CDR3 DNA sequence: TGTGCCAGTAGTATAGTGGGGCAGCAGGAGCAGTACTTC.

The chain carries TRBV27 and TRBJ1-4; D unclear. Trimming shortened V by 2 bases and J by 7 bases, and 11 bases separated the two germline ends. Germline V gives CDR1 MNHEY, CDR2 SMNVEV (reference sequence). The CDR3 totals 14 residues. The CDR3 loop reads CASSLGSEGEKLFF. CDR3 DNA: TGTGCCAGCAGTTTAGGTAGCGAAGGTGAAAAACTGTTTTTT.

V is TRBV2 and J is TRBJ2-1; D is perhaps TRBD2 (6 bases). This CDR3 region has 15 residues. The germline V gene encodes CDR1 SNHLY and CDR2 FYNNEI. V was pared by 5 bases and J by 2 bases, with 13 bases between. CDR3 residues: CASSFAGPPYNEQFF. The DNA of the CDR3 is TGTGCCAGCAGTTTTGCGGGGCCCCCCTACAATGAGCAGTTCTTC.

The V call is TRBV6-5, the J call TRBJ2-2; TRBD2 agrees at 8 bases. V dropped 6 bases and J dropped 3; count of bases not matched to a gene: 6. The CDR3 runs to 15 residues. The germline V gene has CDR1 MNHEY and CDR2 SVGAGI. CDR3 DNA sequence: TGTGCCAGCAGCCCATCGGGGGGGGACACCGGGGAGCTGTTTTTT. Its protein product is CASSPSGGDTGELFF.

The chain combines TRBV5-1 with TRBJ2-1; 9 bases line up with TRBD1. The V and J ends lost 5 bases and 9 bases, in that order; junction bases with no gene match: 6. The V gene's germline CDR1 is SGHRS and CDR2 YFSETQ. The CDR3 totals 13 residues. This CDR3 reads CASSSGTGIEQFF. The CDR3 nucleotides read TGCGCCAGCAGTTCCGGGACAGGGATTGAGCAGTTCTTC. Full variable domain (outside the CDR3, taken from reference TRBV5-1 and TRBJ2-1): KAGVTQTPRYLIKTRGQQVTLSCSPISGHRSVSWYQQTPGQGLQFLFEYFSETQRNKGNFPGRFSGRQFSNSRSEMNVSTLELGDSALYLCASSSGTGIEQFFGPGTRLTVL.

J is TRBJ2-5 and V is TRBV20-1; TRBD1 matches 10 bases. Losses at the gene ends were 3 bases for V and 5 bases for J; bases not matched to a gene: 3. The CDR3 totals 13 residues. Looked up from germline, CDR1 is DFQATT and CDR2 is SNEGSKA (reference sequence). The CDR3 coding sequence is TGCAGTGCTAGTGGGACAGGGGAGGAGACCCAGTACTTC. Protein product: CSASGTGEETQYF.

The chain employs TRBV19 and TRBJ1-1; D is undetermined. The V gene lost 8 bases and the J gene lost 0 bases, with 19 bases spanning the gap. The CDR3 is 16 amino acids. Germline values: CDR1 LNHDA, CDR2 SQIVND (reference sequence). Written as DNA, the CDR3 is TGTGCCAGTTCGGACTTACTCTCTCTTATGAACACTGAAGCTTTCTTT. This translates into CASSDLLSLMNTEAFF.

This clone was found once. This chain connects TRBV28 to TRBJ1-3, with D maybe TRBD1 (6 bases). Germline-derived CDR1 and CDR2 are MDHEN and SYDVKM. This CDR3 has 16 amino acids. Trimming cost V 8 bases and J 0 bases, with 17 bases left between them. The CDR3 region is CASHWGTGNSGNTIYF. CDR3 nucleotide sequence: TGTGCCAGCCACTGGGGTACAGGGAACTCTGGAAACACCATATATTTT.

The chain combines TRBV7-8 with TRBJ1-5; tentative D call: TRBD1 (5 bases). The CDR3 sequence is 15 residues long. Germline V lookup: CDR1 SGHVS, CDR2 FQNEAQ. V was clipped by 5 bases and J by 4 bases, with 15 bases between them. The CDR3 nucleotides are TGTGCCAGCAGCCCTGTCAGGGCCTTAAATCAGCCCCAGCATTTT. Its translation is CASSPVRALNQPQHF.

The chain recombines TRBV5-1 with TRBJ1-3; D unclear. The germline V gene encodes CDR1 SGHRS and CDR2 YFSETQ. Trimming took 4 bases from V and 0 from J, leaving 14 bases between them. This CDR3 has 16 residues. The CDR3: CASSPTGRASGNTIYF. Written as DNA, the CDR3 is TGCGCCAGCAGCCCGACGGGGAGGGCCTCTGGAAACACCATATATTTT.